This T cell receptor beta chain comes out of a study of CD8 T cells in ankylosing spondylitis. Study results and caveats: Eight highly homologous variants formed a TCR beta motif that appeared characteristic of ankylosing spondylitis blood.

Per germline, CDR1 WSHSY and CDR2 SAAADI. Trimming at V came to 6 bases and at J to 7 bases, leaving 7 bases not matched to a gene. This CDR3 region has 13 residues. Each CDR3 protein is one row after TCRdb ran MiXCR on the 5' RACE reads. Of 390,000 or so distinct CDR3 sequences detected, approximately 20% appear once; the ten largest clones hold approximately 15%. This clonotype came up a few times. The antigen remains unidentified. The source is a male donor with ankylosing spondylitis. The sequencing input was blood, either unsorted or a sorted T cell fraction (not recorded which). The rearrangement joins TRBV10-2 to TRBJ1-1; 8 nucleotides match TRBD1. CDR3 protein: CASRTRGHGEAFF. The DNA of the CDR3 is TGCGCCAGCAGGACCAGGGGGCATGGTGAAGCTTTCTTT.